The following is a TCR beta chain sequence with its context. Its antigen is currently unknown. The data are from a study of PD-1 blockade in classical Hodgkin lymphoma. Clones were read by immunoSEQ multiplex PCR, and TCRdb kept only the in-frame ones, dropping some. The repertoire includes around 45,000 clones, approximately 70% of them detected once, and around 2.8% sits in the top ten. Notes on the study in general: Reports described newly diagnosed patients as having lower baseline TCR diversity than healthy donors.

The CDR3 consists of 13 residues. V lost 1 base and J lost 14, with 18 bases in between. Germline lookup yields CDR1 SGDLS and CDR2 YYNGEE. Relapse was seen in all patients after autologous stem cell transplantation, and brentuximab vedotin exposure was variable. Best response was recorded as complete response, partial response or progressive disease. Sample: peripheral blood mononuclear cells (PBMCs), taken before the second cycle of nivolumab. The V and J genes are TRBV9 and TRBJ1-2, with D possibly being TRBD1 (5 bases). The TCR originated in a human donor with classical Hodgkin lymphoma. The CDR3 DNA reads TGTGCCAGCAGCGTACGCCCCAGGGACTACCTAACCTTC. Amino acid sequence: CASSVRPRDYLTF.